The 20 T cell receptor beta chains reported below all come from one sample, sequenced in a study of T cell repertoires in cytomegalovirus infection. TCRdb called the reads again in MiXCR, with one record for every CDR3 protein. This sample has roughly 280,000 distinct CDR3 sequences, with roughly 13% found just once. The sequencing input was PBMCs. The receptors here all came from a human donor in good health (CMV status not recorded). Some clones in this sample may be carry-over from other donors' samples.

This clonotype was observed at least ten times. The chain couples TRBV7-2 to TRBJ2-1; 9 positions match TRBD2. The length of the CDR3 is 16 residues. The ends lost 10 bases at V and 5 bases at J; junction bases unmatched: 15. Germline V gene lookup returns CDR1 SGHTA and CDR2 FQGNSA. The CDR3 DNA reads TGTGCCACCCAGAGGGGCGGCGGGAGGGCGAACAATGAGCAGTTCTTC. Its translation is CATQRGGGRANNEQFF.

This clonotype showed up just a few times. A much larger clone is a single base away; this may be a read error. For the CDR3, the DNA is TGTGCCAGCAGCCCGACGGCGAACACTGAAGCTTTCTTT. It translates to CASSPTANTEAFF. The V and J genes are TRBV6-1 and TRBJ1-1, with D unclear. Germline V lookup: CDR1 MNHNS, CDR2 SASEGT. V lost 6 bases and J 1 base, leaving 9 bases between the germline ends. CDR3 length: 13 residues.

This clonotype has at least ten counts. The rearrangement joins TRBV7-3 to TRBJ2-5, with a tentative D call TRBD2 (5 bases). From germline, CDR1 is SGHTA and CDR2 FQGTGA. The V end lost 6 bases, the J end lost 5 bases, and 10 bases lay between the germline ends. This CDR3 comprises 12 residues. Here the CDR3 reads CASSFTGETQYF. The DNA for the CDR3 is TGTGCCAGCAGTTTTACGGGGGAGACCCAGTACTTC.

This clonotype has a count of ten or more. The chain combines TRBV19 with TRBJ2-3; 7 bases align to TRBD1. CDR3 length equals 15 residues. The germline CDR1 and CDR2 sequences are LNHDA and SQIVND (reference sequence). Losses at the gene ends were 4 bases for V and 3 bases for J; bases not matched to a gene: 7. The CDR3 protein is CASSNRQGPTDTQYF. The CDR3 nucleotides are TGTGCCAGTAGTAACCGACAGGGACCAACAGATACGCAGTATTTT.

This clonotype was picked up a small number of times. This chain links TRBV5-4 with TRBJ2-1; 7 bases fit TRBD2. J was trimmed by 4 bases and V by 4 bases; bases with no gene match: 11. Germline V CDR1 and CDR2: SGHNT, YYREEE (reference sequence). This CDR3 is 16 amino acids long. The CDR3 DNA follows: TGTGCCAGCAGCACTCCCGTCTGGGGGGGGTACAATGAGCAGTTCTTC. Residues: CASSTPVWGGYNEQFF.

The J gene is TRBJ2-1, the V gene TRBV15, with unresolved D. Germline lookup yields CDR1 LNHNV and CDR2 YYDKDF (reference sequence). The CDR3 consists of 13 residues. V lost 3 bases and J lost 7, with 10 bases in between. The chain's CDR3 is CATSRDLKNEQFF. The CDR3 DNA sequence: TGTGCCACCAGCAGGGACCTAAAGAATGAGCAGTTCTTC.

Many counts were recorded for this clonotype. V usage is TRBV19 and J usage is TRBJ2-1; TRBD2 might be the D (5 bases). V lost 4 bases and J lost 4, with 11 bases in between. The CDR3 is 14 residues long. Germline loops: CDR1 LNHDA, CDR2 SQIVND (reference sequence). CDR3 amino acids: CASSNNGIYNEQFF. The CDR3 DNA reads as TGTGCCAGTAGTAACAACGGGATTTACAATGAGCAGTTCTTC.

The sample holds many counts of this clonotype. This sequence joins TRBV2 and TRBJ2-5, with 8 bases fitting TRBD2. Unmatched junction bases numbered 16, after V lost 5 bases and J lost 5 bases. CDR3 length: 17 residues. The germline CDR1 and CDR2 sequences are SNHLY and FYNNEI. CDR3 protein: CASSSRTSTASVETQYF. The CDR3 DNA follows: TGTGCCAGCAGTTCCCGGACTAGCACGGCCTCAGTGGAGACCCAGTACTTC.

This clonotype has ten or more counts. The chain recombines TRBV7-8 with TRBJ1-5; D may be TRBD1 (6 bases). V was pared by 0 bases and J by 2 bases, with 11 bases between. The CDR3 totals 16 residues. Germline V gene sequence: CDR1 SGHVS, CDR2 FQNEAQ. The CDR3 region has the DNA TGTGCCAGCAGCTTAGCCGTCAGGGGCGGCAATCAGCCCCAGCATTTT. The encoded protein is CASSLAVRGGNQPQHF.

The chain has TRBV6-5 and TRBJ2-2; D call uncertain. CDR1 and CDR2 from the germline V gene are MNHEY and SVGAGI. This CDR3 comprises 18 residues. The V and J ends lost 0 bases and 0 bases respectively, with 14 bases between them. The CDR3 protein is CASSYSFTANANTGELFF. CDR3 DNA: TGTGCCAGCAGTTACTCGTTCACAGCAAACGCGAACACCGGGGAGCTGTTTTTT.

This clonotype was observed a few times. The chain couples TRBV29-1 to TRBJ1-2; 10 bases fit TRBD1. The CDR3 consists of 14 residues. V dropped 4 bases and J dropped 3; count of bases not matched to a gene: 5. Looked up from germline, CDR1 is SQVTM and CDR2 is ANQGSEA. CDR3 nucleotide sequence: TGCAGCGTTGGGGACAGGGGCGGTGACTATGGCTACACCTTC. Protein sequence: CSVGDRGGDYGYTF.

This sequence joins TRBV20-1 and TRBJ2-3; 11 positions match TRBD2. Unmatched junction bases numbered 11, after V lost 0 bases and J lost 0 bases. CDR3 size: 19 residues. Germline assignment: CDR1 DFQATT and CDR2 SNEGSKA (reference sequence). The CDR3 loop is CSARDSGLAGGRSTDTQYF. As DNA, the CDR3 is TGCAGTGCTAGAGATTCCGGGCTAGCGGGGGGCCGGAGCACAGATACGCAGTATTTT.

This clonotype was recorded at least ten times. The CDR3 sequence: CASSLVGRGTGELFF. The CDR3 coding sequence is TGTGCCAGCAGCTTAGTCGGGAGGGGGACCGGGGAGCTGTTTTTT. The V gene is TRBV7-2, the J gene TRBJ2-2, with 8 bases lining up with TRBD2. V lost 1 base to trimming and J lost 5 bases; unmatched junction nucleotides: 3. CDR3 length equals 15 residues. CDR1 and CDR2 from the germline V gene are SGHTA and FQGNSA.

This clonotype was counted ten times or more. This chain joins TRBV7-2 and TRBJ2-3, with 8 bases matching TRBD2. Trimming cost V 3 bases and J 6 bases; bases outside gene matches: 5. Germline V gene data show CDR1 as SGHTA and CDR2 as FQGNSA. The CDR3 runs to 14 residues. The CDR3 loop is CASSFVGRGDTQYF. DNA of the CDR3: TGTGCCAGCAGCTTTGTCGGGAGGGGGGATACGCAGTATTTT.

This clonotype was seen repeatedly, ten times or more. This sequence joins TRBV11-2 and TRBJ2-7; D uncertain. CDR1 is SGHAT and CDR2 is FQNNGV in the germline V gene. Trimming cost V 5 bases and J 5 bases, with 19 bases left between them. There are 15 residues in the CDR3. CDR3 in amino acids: CASSPALGRMDEQYF. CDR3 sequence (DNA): TGTGCCAGCAGCCCCGCCTTGGGTCGGATGGACGAGCAGTACTTC.

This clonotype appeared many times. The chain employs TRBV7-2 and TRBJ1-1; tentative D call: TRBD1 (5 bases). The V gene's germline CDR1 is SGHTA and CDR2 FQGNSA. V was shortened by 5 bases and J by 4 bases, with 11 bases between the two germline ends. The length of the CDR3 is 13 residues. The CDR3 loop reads CASSPRQSTEAFF. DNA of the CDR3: TGTGCCAGCAGCCCCCGACAGTCCACTGAAGCTTTCTTT.

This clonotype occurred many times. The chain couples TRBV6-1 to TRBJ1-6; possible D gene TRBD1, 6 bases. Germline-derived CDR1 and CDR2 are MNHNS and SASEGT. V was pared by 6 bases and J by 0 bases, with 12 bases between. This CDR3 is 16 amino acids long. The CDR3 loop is CASSLRGASYNSPLHF. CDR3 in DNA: TGTGCCAGCAGCCTGAGGGGGGCCTCCTATAATTCACCCCTCCACTTT.

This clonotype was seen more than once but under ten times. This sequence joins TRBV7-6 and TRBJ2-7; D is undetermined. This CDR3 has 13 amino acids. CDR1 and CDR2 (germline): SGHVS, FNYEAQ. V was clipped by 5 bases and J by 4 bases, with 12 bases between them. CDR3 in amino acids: CASSPGWAYEQYF. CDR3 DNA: TGTGCCAGCAGCCCCGGGTGGGCTTACGAGCAGTACTTC.

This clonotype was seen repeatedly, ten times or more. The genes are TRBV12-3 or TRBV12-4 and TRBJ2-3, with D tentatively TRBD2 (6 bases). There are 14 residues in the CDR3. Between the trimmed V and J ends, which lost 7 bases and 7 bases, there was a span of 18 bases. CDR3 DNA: TGTGCCAGCACCCCGGGGGTAGCTCTAAATACGCAGTATTTT. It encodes CASTPGVALNTQYF.

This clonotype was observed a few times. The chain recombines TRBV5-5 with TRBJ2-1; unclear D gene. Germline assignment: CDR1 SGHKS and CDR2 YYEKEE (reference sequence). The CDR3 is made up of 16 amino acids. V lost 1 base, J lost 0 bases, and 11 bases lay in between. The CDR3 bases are TGTGCCAGCAGCTTGTTGGGTAGCAGCTCCTACAATGAGCAGTTCTTC. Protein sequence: CASSLLGSSSYNEQFF. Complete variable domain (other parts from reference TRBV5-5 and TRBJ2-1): DAGVTQSPTHLIKTRGQQVTLRCSPISGHKSVSWYQQVLGQGPQFIFQYYEKEERGRGNFPDRFSARQFPNYSSELNVNALLLGDSALYLCASSLLGSSSYNEQFFGPGTRLTVL.